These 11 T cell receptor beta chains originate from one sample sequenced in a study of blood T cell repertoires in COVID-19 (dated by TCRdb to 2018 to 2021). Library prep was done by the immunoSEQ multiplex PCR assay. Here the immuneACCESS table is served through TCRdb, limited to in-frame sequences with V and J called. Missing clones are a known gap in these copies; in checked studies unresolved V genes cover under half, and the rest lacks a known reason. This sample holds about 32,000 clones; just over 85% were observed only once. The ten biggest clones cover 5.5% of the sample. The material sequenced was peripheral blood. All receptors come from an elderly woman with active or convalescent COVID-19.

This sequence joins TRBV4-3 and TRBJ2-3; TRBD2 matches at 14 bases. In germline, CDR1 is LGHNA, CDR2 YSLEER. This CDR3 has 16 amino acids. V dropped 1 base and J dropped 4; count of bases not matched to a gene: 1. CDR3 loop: CASSQGGLAGADTQYF. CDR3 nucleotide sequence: TGCGCCAGCAGCCAAGGGGGACTAGCGGGAGCAGATACGCAGTATTTT.

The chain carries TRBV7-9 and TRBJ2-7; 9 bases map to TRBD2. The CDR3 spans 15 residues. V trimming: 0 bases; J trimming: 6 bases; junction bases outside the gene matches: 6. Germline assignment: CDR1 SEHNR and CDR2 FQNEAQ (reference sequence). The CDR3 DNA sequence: TGTGCCAGCAGCTTAGCAGGCCTAGCGGGGCTCGAGCAGTACTTC. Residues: CASSLAGLAGLEQYF.

CDR3 nucleotide sequence: TGTGCCAGCAGCTCCCCAAATCGGGGCTACACCTTC. It translates to CASSSPNRGYTF. V is TRBV7-8 and J is TRBJ1-2; D uncertain. Trimming pared 4 bases from V and 8 bases from J, leaving 11 bases between. CDR1 and CDR2 (germline): SGHVS, FQNEAQ. There are 12 residues in the CDR3.

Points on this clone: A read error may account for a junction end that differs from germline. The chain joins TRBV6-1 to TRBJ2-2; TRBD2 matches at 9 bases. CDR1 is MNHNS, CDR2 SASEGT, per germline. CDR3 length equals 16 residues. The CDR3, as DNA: TGTGCCAGCAGTCAAGCGGGAGGAACGAACACCGGGGAGCTGTTTTTT. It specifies CASSQAGGTNTGELFF.

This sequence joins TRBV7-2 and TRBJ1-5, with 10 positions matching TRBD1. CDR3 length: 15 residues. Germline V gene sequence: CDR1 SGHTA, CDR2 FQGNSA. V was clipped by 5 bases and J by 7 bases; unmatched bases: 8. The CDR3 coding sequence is TGTGCCAGCAGCCCCAGGACAGGGGGAACACAGCCCCAGCATTTT. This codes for CASSPRTGGTQPQHF.

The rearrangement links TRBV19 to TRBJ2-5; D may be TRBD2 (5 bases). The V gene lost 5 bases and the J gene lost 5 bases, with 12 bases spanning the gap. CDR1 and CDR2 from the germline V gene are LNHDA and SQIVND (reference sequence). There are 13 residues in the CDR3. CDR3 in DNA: TGTGCCAGTAGTCCCTGGGAGTTCGAGACCCAGTACTTC. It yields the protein CASSPWEFETQYF.

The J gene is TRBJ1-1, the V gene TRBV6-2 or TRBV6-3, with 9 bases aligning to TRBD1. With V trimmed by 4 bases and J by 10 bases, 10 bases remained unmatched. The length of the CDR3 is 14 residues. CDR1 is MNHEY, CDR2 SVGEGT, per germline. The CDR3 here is CASSFPGQGAAAFF. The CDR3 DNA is TGTGCCAGCAGTTTCCCGGGACAGGGCGCTGCAGCTTTCTTT.

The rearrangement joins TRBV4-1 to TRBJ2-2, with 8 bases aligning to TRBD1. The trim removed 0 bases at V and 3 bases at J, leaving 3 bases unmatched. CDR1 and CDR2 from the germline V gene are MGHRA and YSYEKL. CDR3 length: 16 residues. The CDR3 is CASSQDRGLYTGELFF. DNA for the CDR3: TGCGCCAGCAGCCAAGACAGGGGGCTCTACACCGGGGAGCTGTTTTTT.

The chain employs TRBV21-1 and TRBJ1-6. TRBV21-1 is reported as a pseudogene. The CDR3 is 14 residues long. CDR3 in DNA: TGTGCCACCGCCCAGCCGAACTTCGAGGGACCCCTCCACTTT. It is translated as CATAQPNFEGPLHF.

The CDR3, as DNA: TGTGCCAGCAGTCACCCCGGGACTAGCGGGAGGTTAGGGCAGTACTTC. This translates into CASSHPGTSGRLGQYF. The chain employs TRBV28 and TRBJ2-7, with 15 bases identical to TRBD2. After removal of 5 bases from V and 9 bases from J, the junction contained 11 bases not matched to a gene. This CDR3 contains 16 residues. Germline V gives CDR1 MDHEN, CDR2 SYDVKM.

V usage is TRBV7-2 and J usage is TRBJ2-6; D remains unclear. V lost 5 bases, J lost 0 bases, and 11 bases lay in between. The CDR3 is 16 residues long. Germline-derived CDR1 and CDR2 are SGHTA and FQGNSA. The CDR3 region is CASSPHSSSGANVLTF. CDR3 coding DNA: TGTGCCAGCAGCCCCCATTCTAGCTCTGGGGCCAACGTCCTGACTTTC.